This T cell receptor beta chain was obtained from a study of shared clonotypes between healthy human individuals. Whole-study findings and limits: Few donors restricted represented genetic and exposure-history diversity.

The germline CDR1 and CDR2 sequences are SGHRS and YFSETQ. CDR3 size: 15 residues. V was pared by 0 bases and J by 11 bases, with 6 bases of the junction left unmatched. Original handling: As immunoSEQ supplied junction-only sequences (without quality scores), filtering differed. Profiling relied on immunoSEQ multiplex PCR, and the TCRdb table lists in-frame clones only, not all of them. V and J calls and clone size come straight from that table; D and trimming were deduced from the DNA. The sample records approximately 500,000 clones, about 79% being singletons. About this clone itself: The antigen remains unidentified.

This TCR was recovered from a woman aged 40 to 50 in good health. Some clones in this sample may be carry-over from other donors' samples. Specimen: PBMCs. V gene TRBV5-1 combines with J gene TRBJ1-6; 9 bases fit TRBD1. Here the CDR3 DNA reads TGCGCCAGCAGCTTGGAGGGACAGGGTAGGGCACCCCTCCACTTT. Its translation is CASSLEGQGRAPLHF.